These 4 T cell receptor beta chains were all obtained from the same sample, sequenced in a study of immune evolution from preneoplasia to lung adenocarcinoma. Here immunoSEQ multiplex PCR was the method, and the copy in TCRdb shows in-frame clones only, minus some. The sample consists of 15,000 or so clones, over 75% of them appearing once. Material: FFPE lung adenocarcinoma in situ tissue. These receptors were collected from a donor at least 70 years old with lung adenocarcinoma.

This rearrangement joins TRBV7-2 to TRBJ2-3; 7 bases line up with TRBD1. Germline V gene lookup returns CDR1 SGHTA and CDR2 FQGNSA. This CDR3 is 15 amino acids long. Trimming took 2 bases from V and 3 from J; bases not matched to a gene: 5. CDR3 residues: CASSLRGQETDTQYF. The CDR3 bases are TGTGCCAGCAGCTTAAGGGGGCAAGAGACAGATACGCAGTATTTT.

This clone was detected a few times. The rearrangement joins TRBV11-2 to TRBJ2-1, with 10 bases fitting TRBD2. Germline V CDR1 and CDR2: SGHAT, FQNNGV. Trimming removed 5 bases from V and 4 bases from J; junction bases left unmatched: 5. The CDR3 extends over 15 amino acids. The CDR3 region has the DNA TGTGCCAGCAGCACCTGGACTAGCGGTTACAATGAGCAGTTCTTC. Translating it yields CASSTWTSGYNEQFF.

The chain links TRBV29-1 to TRBJ1-1; D is ambiguous. V gave up 7 bases and J gave up 7 bases, with 16 bases separating them. The germline gives CDR1 SQVTM, CDR2 ANQGSEA. The CDR3 is made up of 12 amino acids. The CDR3, as DNA: TGCAGCGGTCGGGCTAGTCGCGGTGAAGCTTTCTTT. Amino acid sequence: CSGRASRGEAFF.

The CDR3 sequence is CASSVATKGKGQETQYF. In nucleotides, the CDR3 is TGTGCCAGCAGCGTAGCTACGAAAGGGAAAGGCCAAGAGACCCAGTACTTC. This sequence joins TRBV9 and TRBJ2-5, with D uncertain. The CDR3 runs 17 residues. Trimming took 0 bases from V and 1 from J, leaving 16 bases between them. Germline V gene lookup returns CDR1 SGDLS and CDR2 YYNGEE.